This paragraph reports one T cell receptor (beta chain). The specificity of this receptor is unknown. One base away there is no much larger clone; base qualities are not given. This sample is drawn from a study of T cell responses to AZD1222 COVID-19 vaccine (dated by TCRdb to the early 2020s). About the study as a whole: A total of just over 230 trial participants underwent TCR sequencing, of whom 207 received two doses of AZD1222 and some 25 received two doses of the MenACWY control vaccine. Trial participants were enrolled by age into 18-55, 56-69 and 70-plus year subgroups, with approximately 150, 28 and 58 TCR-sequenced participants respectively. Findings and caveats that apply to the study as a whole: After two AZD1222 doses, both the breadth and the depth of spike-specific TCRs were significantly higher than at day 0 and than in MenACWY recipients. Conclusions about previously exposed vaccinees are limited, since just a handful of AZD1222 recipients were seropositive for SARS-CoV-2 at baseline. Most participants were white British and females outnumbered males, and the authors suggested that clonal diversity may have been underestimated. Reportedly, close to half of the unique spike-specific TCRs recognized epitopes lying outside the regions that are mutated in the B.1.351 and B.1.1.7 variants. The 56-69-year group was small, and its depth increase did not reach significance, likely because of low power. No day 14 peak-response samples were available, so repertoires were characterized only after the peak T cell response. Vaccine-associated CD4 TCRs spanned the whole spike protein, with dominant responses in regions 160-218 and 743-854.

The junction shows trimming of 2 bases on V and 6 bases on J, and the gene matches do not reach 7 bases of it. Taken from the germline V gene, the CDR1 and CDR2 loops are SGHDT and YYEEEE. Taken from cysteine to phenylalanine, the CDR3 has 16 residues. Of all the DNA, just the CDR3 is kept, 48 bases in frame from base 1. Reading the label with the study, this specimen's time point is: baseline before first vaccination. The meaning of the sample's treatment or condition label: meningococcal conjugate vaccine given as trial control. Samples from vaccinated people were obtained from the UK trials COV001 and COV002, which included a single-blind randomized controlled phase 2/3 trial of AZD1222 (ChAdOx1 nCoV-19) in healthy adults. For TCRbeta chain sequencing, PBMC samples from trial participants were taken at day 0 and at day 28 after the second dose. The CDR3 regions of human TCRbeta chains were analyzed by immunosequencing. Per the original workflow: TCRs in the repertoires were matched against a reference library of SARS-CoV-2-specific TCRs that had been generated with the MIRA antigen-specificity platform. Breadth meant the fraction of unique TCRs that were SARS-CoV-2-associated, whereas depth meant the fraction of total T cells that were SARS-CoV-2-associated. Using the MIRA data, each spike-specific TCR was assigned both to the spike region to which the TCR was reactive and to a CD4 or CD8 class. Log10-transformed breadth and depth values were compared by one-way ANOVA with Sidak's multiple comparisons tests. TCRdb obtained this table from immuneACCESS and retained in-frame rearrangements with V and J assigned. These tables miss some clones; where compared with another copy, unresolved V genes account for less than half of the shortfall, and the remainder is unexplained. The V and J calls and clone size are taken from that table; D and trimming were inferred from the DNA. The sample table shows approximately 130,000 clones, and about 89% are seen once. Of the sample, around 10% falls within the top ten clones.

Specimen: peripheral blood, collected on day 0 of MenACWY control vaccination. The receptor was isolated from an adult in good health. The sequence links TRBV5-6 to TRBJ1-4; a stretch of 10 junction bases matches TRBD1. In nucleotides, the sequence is TGTGCCAGCAGCTTCATTGGTGGGACAGGGGATGAAAAACTGTTTTTT. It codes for CASSFIGGTGDEKLFF.